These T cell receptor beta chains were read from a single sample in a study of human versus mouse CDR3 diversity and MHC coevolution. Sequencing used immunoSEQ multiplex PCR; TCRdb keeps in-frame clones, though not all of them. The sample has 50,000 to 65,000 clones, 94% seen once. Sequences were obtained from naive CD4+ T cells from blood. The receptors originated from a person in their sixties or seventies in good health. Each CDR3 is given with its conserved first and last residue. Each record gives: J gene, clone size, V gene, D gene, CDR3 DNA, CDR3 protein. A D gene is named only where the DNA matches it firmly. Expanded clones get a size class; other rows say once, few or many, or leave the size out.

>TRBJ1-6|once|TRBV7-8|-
TGTGCCAGCAGCTCGGTAAAGCGAGGTTCACCCCTCCACTTT
CASSSVKRGSPLHF
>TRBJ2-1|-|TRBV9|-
TGTGCCAGCAGCGTAGCGGGGGTCTCCTACAATGAGCAGTTCTTC
CASSVAGVSYNEQFF
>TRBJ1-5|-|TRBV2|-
TGTGCCAGCAGTGCTTATAGCAATCAGCCCCAGCATTTT
CASSAYSNQPQHF
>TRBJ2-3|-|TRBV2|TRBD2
TGTGCCAGCAGTGATCGGGGAGCGGGAGGGCCAAGAACCCGCACAGATACGCAGTATTTT
CASSDRGAGGPRTRTDTQYF
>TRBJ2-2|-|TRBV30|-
TGTGCCTGGAGTCCCGGGCTAGCGATTAACACCGGGGAGCTGTTTTTT
CAWSPGLAINTGELFF
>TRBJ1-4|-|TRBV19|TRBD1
TGTGCCAGTAAGCCCCTCGGACAGGCGAATGAAAAACTGTTTTTT
CASKPLGQANEKLFF
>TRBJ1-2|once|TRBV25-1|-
TGTGCCAGCAGTGAATCCGGCAGGATTAACTATGGCTACACCTTC
CASSESGRINYGYTF
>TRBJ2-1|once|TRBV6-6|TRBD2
TGTGCCAGCAGTTCCGCGGGAGGGCCTGACAATGAGCAGTTCTTC
CASSSAGGPDNEQFF
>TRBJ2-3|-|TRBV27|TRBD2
TGTGCCAGCAGTTTAGACATAGCGGGAGGCGGCACAGATACGCAGTATTTT
CASSLDIAGGGTDTQYF
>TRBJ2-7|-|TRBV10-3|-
TGTGCCATCAGTGAACAGGGAGGGTCCTACGAGCAGTACTTC
CAISEQGGSYEQYF
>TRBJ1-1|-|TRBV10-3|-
TGTGCCATACAGGGAGAACTGAACACTGAAGCTTTCTTT
CAIQGELNTEAFF
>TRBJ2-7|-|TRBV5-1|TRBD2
TGCGCCAGCAGCTTGGTGGAGCGGGGCAGCTCCTACGAGCAGTACTTC
CASSLVERGSSYEQYF
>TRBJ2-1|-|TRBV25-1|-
TGTGCCAGCGGCCGAGCGGGCCTCTCCTACAATGAGCAGTTCTTC
CASGRAGLSYNEQFF
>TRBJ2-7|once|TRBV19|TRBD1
TGTGCCAGTAGCAGACAGGGGGTCGACTACGAGCAGTACTTC
CASSRQGVDYEQYF
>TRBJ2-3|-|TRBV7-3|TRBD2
TGTGCCAGCAGCACTAGCGGGAGGGCCCCAGATACGCAGTATTTT
CASSTSGRAPDTQYF
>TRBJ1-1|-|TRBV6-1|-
TGTGCCAGCAAGAATAGCCGGTGGAACACTGAAGCTTTCTTT
CASKNSRWNTEAFF
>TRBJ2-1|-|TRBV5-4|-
TGTGCCAGCAGCCACCCGGGGCGGGATCCGGTTGAGCAGTTCTTC
CASSHPGRDPVEQFF
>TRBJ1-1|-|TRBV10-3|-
TGTGCCATCAGTGAGTCGTACAGGGACACTGAAGCTTTCTTT
CAISESYRDTEAFF
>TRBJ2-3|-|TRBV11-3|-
TGTGCCAGCAGCACGAGACAGGTCGGAACAGATACGCAGTATTTT
CASSTRQVGTDTQYF
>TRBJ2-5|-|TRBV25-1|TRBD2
TGTGCCAGCAGTGAATTTGGCGGGAGGGGGGAGACCCAGTACTTC
CASSEFGGRGETQYF
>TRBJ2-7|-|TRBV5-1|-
TGCGCCAGCAGCTTGAATACGGGCCTTTCAGGGGAGCAGTACTTC
CASSLNTGLSGEQYF
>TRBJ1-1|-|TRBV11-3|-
TGTGCCAGCGGGGCGGGGCTGAACACTGAAGCTTTCTTT
CASGAGLNTEAFF
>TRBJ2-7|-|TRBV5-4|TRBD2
TGTGCCAGCAGCAAAAGAGGGTTAGCGGGAGGGGCCTACGAGCAGTACTTC
CASSKRGLAGGAYEQYF
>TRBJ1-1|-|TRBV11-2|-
TGTGCCAGTGAACGTGGGGGGGCGATTGAAGCTTTCTTT
CASERGGAIEAFF